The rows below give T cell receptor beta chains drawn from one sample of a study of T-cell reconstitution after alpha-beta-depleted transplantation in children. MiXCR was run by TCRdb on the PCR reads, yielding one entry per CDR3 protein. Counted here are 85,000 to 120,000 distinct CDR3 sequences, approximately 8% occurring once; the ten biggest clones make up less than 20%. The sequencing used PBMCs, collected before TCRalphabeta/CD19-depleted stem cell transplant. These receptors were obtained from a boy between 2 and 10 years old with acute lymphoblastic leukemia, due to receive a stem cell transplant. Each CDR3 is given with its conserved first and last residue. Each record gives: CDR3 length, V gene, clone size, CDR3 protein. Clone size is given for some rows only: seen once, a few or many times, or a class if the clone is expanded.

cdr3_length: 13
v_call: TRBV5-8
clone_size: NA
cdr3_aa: CASSLVEKGPQYF

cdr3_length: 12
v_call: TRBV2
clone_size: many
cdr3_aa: CASSELNTEAFF

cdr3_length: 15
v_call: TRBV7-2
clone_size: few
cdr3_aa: CASSTGFGTGSTIYF

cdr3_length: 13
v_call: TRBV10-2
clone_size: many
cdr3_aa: CASEGLLNTEAFF

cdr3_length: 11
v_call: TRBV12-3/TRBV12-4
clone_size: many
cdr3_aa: CASADTYGYTF

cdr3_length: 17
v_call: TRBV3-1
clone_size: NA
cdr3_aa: CASSQVPGQGRNTEAFF

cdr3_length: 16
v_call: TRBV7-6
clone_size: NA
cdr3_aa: CASSSLAGGFSYEQYF

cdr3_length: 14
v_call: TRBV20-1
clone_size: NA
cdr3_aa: CSARGDRENTEAFF

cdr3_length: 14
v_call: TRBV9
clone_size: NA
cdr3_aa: CASSVGWDAYGYTF

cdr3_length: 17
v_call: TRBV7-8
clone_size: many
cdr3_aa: CASSLLAGPTTYNEQFF

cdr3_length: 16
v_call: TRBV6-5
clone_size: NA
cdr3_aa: CASSSGLAPGANVLTF

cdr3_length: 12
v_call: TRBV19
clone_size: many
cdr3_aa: CASSIIGNEQFF

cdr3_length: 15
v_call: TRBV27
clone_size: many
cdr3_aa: CASSTWDRSSYEQYF

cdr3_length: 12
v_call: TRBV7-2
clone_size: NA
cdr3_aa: CASSLALGEQYF

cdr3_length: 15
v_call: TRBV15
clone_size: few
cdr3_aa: CATSRGTGGTETQYF

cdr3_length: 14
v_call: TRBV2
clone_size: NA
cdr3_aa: CASSEGFSRETQYF

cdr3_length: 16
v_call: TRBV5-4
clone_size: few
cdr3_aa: CASSLWERGGLGEQFF

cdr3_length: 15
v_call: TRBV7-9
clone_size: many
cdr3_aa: CASSLASSVTASLHF

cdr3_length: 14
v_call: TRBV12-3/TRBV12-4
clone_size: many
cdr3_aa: CASSPGQGYTEAFF

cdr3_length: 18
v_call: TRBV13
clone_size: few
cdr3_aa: CASSSPSGAGGPWNEQFF

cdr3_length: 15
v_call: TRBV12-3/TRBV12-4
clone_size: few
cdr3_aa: CASSPPGVGNQPQHF

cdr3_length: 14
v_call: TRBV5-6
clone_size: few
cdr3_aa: CASSSTGAKNIQYF

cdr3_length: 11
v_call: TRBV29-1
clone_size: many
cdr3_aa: CSVLGGFGYTF